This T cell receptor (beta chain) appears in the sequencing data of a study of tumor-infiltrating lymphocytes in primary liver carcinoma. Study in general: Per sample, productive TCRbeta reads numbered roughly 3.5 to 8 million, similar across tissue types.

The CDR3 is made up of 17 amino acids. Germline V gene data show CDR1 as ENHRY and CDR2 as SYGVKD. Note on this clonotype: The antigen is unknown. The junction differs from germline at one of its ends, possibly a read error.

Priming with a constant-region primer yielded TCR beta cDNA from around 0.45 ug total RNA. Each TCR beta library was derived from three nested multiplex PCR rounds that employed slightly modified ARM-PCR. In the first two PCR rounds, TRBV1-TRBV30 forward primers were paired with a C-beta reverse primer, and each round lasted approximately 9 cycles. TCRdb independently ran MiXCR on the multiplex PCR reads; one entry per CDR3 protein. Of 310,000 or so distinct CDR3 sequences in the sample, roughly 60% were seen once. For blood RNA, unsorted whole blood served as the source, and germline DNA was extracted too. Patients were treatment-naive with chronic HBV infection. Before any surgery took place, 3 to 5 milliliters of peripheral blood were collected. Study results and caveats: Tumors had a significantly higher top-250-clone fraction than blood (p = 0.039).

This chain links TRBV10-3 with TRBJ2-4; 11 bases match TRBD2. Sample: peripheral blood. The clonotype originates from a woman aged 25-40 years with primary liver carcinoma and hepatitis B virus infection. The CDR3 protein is CAISDVAGGSPNNIQYF. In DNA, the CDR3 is TGTGCCATCAGTGATGTAGCGGGAGGGTCGCCCAATAACATTCAGTACTTC.